This entry lists 10 T cell receptor beta chains sequenced from one sample in a study of early T cells in non-severe SARS-CoV-2 infection. In TCRdb, the 5' RACE reads were re-called with MiXCR into one record per CDR3 protein. The sample has about 64,000 distinct CDR3 sequences; over 4.5% are singletons. Sequencing used whole blood. All receptors come from an adult who was a healthcare worker with PCR-confirmed SARS-CoV-2 infection or an uninfected control (not recorded which).

This clonotype came up many times. This chain connects TRBV15 to TRBJ2-3; D possibly matches TRBD1 or TRBD2 (5 bases each). This CDR3 is built from 16 residues. CDR1 and CDR2 (germline): LNHNV, YYDKDF (reference sequence). Trimming cost V 3 bases and J 6 bases, with 19 bases left between them. The CDR3 sequence is CATSRTPGTDSDTQYF. The CDR3 nucleotides read TGTGCCACCAGCAGGACCCCGGGGACCGATAGTGATACGCAGTATTTT.

There are many counts of this clonotype. The J gene is TRBJ2-7, the V gene TRBV19; D is uncertain. Germline loops: CDR1 LNHDA, CDR2 SQIVND (reference sequence). The CDR3 spans 14 residues. The V and J ends lost 2 bases and 2 bases respectively, with 10 bases between them. The CDR3 sequence is CASSIQVGAYEQYF. DNA for the CDR3: TGTGCCAGTAGTATACAGGTTGGCGCCTACGAGCAGTACTTC.

The sample holds many counts of this clonotype. The rearrangement uses TRBV2 and TRBJ2-7, with TRBD1 identical over 8 bases. The V gene end was trimmed by 6 bases and the J gene end by 3 bases; junction bases not matched to a gene: 7. In germline, CDR1 is SNHLY, CDR2 FYNNEI. There are 14 residues in the CDR3. The CDR3 reads CASRVPGQDYEQYF. CDR3 nucleotide sequence: TGTGCCAGCAGGGTACCGGGACAGGACTACGAGCAGTACTTC.

This clonotype was recorded at least ten times. The chain carries TRBV4-2 and TRBJ2-1; D unresolved. Germline values: CDR1 LGHNA, CDR2 YNFKEQ. CDR3 length equals 15 residues. Deletions cut 0 bases from V and 5 bases from J, with 11 bases between. The CDR3 loop is CASSQDAGSHNEQFF. The CDR3 DNA reads TGTGCCAGCAGCCAAGATGCCGGGTCCCACAATGAGCAGTTCTTC.

This sequence joins TRBV20-1 and TRBJ1-3; possibly TRBD1 for D (6 bases). The CDR3 contains 15 residues. V was trimmed by 3 bases and J by 3 bases, leaving 15 bases between them. The germline CDR1 and CDR2 sequences are DFQATT and SNEGSKA (reference sequence). The CDR3: CSASQGGGFGNTIYF. The CDR3 DNA reads TGCAGTGCTAGCCAAGGTGGGGGCTTTGGAAACACCATATATTTT.

The rearrangement links TRBV7-6 to TRBJ2-3; 7 positions match TRBD2. CDR3 size: 16 residues. With 5 bases clipped from V and 4 bases from J, the junction kept 12 bases outside the gene matches. Germline CDR1 and CDR2: SGHVS and FNYEAQ. The CDR3 here is CASSGRRGSGADTQYF. The CDR3 DNA reads TGTGCCAGCAGCGGTCGGCGGGGGAGCGGGGCAGATACGCAGTATTTT.

This clonotype was observed a few times. This sequence joins TRBV18 and TRBJ1-1; D possibly corresponds to TRBD1 (5 bases). Germline loops: CDR1 KGHSH, CDR2 LQKENI. Trimming cost V 2 bases and J 5 bases, with 15 bases left between them. The CDR3 consists of 15 residues. CDR3 region: CASSPGAVERTEAFF. In DNA form, the CDR3 reads TGTGCCAGCTCACCAGGGGCAGTTGAAAGGACTGAAGCTTTCTTT.

This clonotype was counted many times. V and J are TRBV18 and TRBJ2-1, with D perhaps TRBD1 or TRBD2 (5 bases each). The germline gives CDR1 KGHSH, CDR2 LQKENI. This CDR3 region has 16 residues. The ends were cut back, 4 bases at V and 0 bases at J, with 13 bases in the middle. Here the CDR3 DNA reads TGTGCCAGCTCACGGGGGACCTCAAGCTCCTACAATGAGCAGTTCTTC. Translated: CASSRGTSSSYNEQFF.

The rearrangement joins TRBV30 to TRBJ2-3; TRBD2 might be the D (5 bases). Germline CDR1 is GTSNPN and CDR2 is SVGIG (reference sequence). Trimming left V 0 bases short and J 4 bases short, with 8 bases between. This CDR3 spans 13 amino acids. The CDR3 protein is CAWSVLASDTQYF. The CDR3 DNA reads TGTGCCTGGAGTGTCCTAGCTTCAGATACGCAGTATTTT.

This clonotype occurred many times. CDR3 protein: CASSLEGALGQKNTEAFF. DNA of the CDR3: TGTGCCAGCAGCTTAGAAGGAGCCCTCGGACAGAAGAACACTGAAGCTTTCTTT. This chain uses TRBV7-2 with TRBJ1-1; perhaps TRBD1 as D (6 bases). The CDR3 is 18 amino acids. V lost 1 base, J lost 1 base, and 19 bases lay in between. Germline-derived CDR1 and CDR2 are SGHTA and FQGNSA.